This T cell receptor beta chain derives from a study of OX40 agonist ivuxolimab in advanced cancers. Study information: 40% to 50% of patients had received prior checkpoint inhibitor therapy.

Notes on this clone: Its antigen is undetermined.

Measured with immunoSEQ multiplex PCR; TCRdb has only the in-frame clones, and not every one. Among more than 45,000 clones listed, approximately 86% were seen once. General study findings and limits: Expanded clones were, on average, more numerous in CD8+ T cells than in CD4+. Circulating CD4+ and CD8+ T cells showed clonal expansion by week 6 at 0.1 to 3.0 mg/kg. In the 0.1-3.0 mg/kg groups, partial responders showed among the lowest expansion.

The starting material was CD4+ or CD8+ T cells sorted from blood, obtained in a trial of the OX40 agonist ivuxolimab. This TCR derives from an adult with an advanced solid tumor such as melanoma, head and neck, liver or kidney cancer.

This CDR3 reads CASSQMDRNSNYGYTF. CDR3 nucleotides: TGTGCCAGCAGCCAGATGGACAGAAACTCAAATTATGGCTACACCTTC. The chain uses TRBV7-8 and TRBJ1-2, with TRBD1 as a possible D gene (6 bases). Germline CDR1 SGHVS, CDR2 FQNEAQ. V gave up 5 bases and J gave up 5 bases, with 21 bases separating them. This CDR3 region has 16 residues. Full variable domain (remainder filled in from reference TRBV7-8 and TRBJ1-2): GAGVSQSPRYKVAKRGQDVALRCDPISGHVSLFWYQQALGQGPEFLTYFQNEAQLDKSGLPSDRFFAERPEGSVSTLKIQRTQQEDSAVYLCASSQMDRNSNYGYTFGSGTRLTVV.